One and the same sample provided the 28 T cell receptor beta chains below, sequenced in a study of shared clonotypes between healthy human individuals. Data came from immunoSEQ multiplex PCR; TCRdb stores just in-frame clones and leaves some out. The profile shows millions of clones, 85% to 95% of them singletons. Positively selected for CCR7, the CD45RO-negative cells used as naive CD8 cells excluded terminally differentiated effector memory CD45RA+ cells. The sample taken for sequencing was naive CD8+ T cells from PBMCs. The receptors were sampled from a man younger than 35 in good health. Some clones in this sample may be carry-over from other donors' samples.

The CDR3 DNA reads TGTGCCAGCAGCTTAATAACGGACAGGTTTAACTATGGCTACACCTTC. Its translation: CASSLITDRFNYGYTF. V is TRBV7-9 and J is TRBJ1-2; 7 nucleotides align to TRBD1. Germline CDR1 SEHNR, CDR2 FQNEAQ (reference sequence). This CDR3 is 16 amino acids long. V was clipped by 2 bases and J by 1 base; unmatched bases: 7.

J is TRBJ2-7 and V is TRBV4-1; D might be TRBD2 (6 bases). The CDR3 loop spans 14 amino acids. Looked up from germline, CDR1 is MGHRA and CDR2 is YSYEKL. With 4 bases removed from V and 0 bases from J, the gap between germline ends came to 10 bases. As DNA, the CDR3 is TGCGCCAGCAGCCCCAGGCGGGACTCCTACGAGCAGTACTTC. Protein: CASSPRRDSYEQYF.

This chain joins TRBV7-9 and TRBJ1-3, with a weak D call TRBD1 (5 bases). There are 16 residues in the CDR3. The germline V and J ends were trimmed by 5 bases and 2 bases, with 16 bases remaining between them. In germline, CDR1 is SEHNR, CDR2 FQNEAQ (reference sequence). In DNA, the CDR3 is TGTGCCAGCAGCCCTGGCCCTGGCAGGGCTGGAAACACCATATATTTT. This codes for CASSPGPGRAGNTIYF.

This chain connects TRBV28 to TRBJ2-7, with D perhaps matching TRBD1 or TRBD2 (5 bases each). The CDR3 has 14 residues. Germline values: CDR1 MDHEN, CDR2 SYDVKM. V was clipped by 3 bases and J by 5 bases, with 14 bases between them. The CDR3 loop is CASSFLGETNEQYF. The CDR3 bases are TGTGCCAGCAGTTTTCTGGGGGAAACGAACGAGCAGTACTTC.

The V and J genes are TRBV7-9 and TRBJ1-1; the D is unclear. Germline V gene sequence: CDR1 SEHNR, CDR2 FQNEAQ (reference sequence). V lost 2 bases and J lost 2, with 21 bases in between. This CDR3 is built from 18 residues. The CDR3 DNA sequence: TGTGCCAGCAGCTTACAAGCTTGGCCCCAGGTCCCAAACACTGAAGCTTTCTTT. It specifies CASSLQAWPQVPNTEAFF.

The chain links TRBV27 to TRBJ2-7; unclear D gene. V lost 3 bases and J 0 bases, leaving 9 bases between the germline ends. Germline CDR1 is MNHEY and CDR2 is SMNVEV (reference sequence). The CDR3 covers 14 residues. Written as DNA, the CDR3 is TGTGCCAGCAGTTTTAATGGAATCTCCTACGAGCAGTACTTC. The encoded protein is CASSFNGISYEQYF.

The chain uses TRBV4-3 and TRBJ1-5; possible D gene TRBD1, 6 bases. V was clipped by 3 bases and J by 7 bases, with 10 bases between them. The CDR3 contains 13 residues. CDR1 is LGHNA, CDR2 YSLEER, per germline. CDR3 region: CASSHLQGQPQHF. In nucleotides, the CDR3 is TGCGCCAGCAGCCATTTACAGGGCCAGCCCCAGCATTTT.

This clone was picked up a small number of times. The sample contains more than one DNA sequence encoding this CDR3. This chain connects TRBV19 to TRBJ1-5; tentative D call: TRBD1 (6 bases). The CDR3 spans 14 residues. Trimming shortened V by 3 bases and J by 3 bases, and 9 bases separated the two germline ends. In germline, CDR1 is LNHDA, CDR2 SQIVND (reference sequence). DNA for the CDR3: TGTGCCAGTAGTATCCGGGACAACAATCAGCCCCAGCATTTT. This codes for CASSIRDNNQPQHF. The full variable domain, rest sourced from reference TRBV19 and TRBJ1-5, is DGGITQSPKYLFRKEGQNVTLSCEQNLNHDAMYWYRQDPGQGLRLIYYSQIVNDFQKGDIAEGYSVSREKKESFPLTVTSAQKNPTAFYLCASSIRDNNQPQHFGDGTRLSIL.

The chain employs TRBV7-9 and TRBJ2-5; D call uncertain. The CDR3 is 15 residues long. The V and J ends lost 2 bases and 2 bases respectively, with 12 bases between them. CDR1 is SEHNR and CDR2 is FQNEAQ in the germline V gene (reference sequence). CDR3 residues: CASSLILREQETQYF. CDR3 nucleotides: TGTGCCAGCAGCTTAATTTTGAGAGAACAAGAGACCCAGTACTTC.

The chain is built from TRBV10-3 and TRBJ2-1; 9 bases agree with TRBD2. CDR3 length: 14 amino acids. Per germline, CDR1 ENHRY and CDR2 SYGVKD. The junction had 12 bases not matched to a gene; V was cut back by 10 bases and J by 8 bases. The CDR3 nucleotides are TGTGCCACCGCCGGGACTAGCTTAGTATATGAGCAGTTCTTC. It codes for CATAGTSLVYEQFF.

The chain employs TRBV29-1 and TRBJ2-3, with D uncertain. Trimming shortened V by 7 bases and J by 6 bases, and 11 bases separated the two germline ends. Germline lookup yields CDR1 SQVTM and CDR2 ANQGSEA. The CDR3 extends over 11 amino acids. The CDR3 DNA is TGCAGCGCCCGCTCAGCGGATACGCAGTATTTT. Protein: CSARSADTQYF.

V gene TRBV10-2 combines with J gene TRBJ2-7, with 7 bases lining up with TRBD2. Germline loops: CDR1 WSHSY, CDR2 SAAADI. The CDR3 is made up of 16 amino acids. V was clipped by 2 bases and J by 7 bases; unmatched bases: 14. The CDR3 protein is CASSEPPGTAGREQYF. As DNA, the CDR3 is TGCGCCAGCAGTGAGCCACCCGGGACCGCCGGGAGGGAGCAGTACTTC.

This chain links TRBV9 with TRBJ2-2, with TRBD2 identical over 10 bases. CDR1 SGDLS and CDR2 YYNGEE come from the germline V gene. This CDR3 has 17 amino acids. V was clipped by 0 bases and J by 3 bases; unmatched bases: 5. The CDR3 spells CASSVDPSGRDTGELFF. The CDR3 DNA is TGTGCCAGCAGCGTAGATCCCAGCGGGAGGGACACCGGGGAGCTGTTTTTT.

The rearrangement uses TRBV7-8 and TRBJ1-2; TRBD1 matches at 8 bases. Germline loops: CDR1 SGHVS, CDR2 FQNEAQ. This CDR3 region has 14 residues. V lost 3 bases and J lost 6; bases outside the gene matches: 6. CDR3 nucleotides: TGTGCCAGCAGCTTCCCGGACAGGGCGGATGGCTACACCTTC. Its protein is CASSFPDRADGYTF.

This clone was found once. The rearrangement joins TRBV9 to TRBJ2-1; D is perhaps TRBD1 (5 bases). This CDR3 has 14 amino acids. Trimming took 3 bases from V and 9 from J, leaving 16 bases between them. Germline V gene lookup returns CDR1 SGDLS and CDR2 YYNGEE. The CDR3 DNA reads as TGTGCCAGCAGCGATACCGACAGTAAGGGTGAGCAGTTCTTC. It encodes CASSDTDSKGEQFF.

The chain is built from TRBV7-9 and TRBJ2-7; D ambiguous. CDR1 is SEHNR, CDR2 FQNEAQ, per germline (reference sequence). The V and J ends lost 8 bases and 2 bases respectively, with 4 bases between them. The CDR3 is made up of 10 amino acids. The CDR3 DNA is TGTGCCAGCGCCCCCTACGAGCAGTACTTC. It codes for CASAPYEQYF.

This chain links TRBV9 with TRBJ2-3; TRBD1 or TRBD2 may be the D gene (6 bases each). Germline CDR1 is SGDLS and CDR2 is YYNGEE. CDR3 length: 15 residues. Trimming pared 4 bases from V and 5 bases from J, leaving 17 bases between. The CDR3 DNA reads TGTGCCAGCAGCCCCGAGGGGGGTCCGGGAGATACGCAGTATTTT. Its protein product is CASSPEGGPGDTQYF.

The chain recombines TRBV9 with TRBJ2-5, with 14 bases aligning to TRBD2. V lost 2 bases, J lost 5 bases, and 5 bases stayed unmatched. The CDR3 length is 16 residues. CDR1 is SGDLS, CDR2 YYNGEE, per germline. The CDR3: CASSVGTSGSVETQYF. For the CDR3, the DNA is TGTGCCAGCAGCGTGGGGACTAGCGGGAGTGTGGAGACCCAGTACTTC.

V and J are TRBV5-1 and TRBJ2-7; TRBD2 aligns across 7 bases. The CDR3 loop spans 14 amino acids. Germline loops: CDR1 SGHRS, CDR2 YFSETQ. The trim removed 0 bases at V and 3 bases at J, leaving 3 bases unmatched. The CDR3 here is CASSLDQRDYEQYF. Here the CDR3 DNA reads TGCGCCAGCAGCTTGGACCAGCGGGACTACGAGCAGTACTTC.

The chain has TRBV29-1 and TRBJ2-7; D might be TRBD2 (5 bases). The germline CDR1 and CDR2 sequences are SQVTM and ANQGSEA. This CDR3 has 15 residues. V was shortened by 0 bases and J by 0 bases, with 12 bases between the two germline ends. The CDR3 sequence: CSVEDSRETSYEQYF. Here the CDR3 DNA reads TGCAGCGTTGAAGATTCGAGGGAGACCTCCTACGAGCAGTACTTC.

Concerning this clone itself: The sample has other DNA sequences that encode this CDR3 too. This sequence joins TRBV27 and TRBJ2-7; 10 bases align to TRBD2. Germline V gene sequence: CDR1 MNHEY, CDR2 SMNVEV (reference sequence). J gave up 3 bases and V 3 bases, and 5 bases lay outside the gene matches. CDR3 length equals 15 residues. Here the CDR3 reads CASSLLLAGVYEQYF. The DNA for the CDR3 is TGTGCCAGCAGTTTGTTGCTAGCGGGAGTCTACGAGCAGTACTTC.

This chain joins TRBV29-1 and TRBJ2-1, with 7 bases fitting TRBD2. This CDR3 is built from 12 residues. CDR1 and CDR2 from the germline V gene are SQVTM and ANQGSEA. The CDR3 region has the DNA TGCAGTACTAGCGTTTCTTGGAATGAGCAGTTCTTC. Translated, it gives CSTSVSWNEQFF.

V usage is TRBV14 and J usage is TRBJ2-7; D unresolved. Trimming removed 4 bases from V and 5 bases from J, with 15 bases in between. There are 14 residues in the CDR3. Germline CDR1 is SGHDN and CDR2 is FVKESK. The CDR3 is CASSLRRRWDEQYF. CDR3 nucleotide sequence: TGTGCCAGCAGCCTCCGCCGCAGGTGGGACGAGCAGTACTTC. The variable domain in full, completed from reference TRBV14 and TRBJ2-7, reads EAGVTQFPSHSVIEKGQTVTLRCDPISGHDNLYWYRRVMGKEIKFLLHFVKESKQDESGMPNNRFLAERTGGTYSTLKVQPAELEDSGVYFCASSLRRRWDEQYFGPGTRLTVT.

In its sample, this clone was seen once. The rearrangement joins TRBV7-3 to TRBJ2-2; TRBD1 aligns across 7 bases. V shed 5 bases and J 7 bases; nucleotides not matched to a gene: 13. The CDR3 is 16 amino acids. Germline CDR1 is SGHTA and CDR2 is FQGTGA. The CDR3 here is CASSLRQGQMDGELFF. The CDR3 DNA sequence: TGTGCCAGCAGCCTACGACAGGGTCAGATGGACGGGGAGCTGTTTTTT.

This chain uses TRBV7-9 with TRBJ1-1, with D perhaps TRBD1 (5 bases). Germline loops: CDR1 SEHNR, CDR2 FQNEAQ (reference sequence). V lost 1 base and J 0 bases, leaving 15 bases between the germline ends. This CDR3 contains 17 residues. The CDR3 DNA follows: TGTGCCAGCAGCTTAGGTTTGGGGGATTACATGAACACTGAAGCTTTCTTT. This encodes CASSLGLGDYMNTEAFF.

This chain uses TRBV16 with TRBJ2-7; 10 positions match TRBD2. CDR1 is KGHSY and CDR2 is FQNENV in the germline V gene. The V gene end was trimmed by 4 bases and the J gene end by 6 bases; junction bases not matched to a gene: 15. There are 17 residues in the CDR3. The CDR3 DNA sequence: TGTGCCAGCAGCCCCCCCGGAGGGGTAGCGGGAGGAGGCGAGCAGTACTTC. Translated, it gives CASSPPGGVAGGGEQYF. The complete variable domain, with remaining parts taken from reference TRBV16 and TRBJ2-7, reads GEEVAQTPKHLVRGEGQKAKLYCAPIKGHSYVFWYQQVLKNEFKFLISFQNENVFDETGMPKERFSAKCLPNSPCSLEIQATKLEDSAVYFCASSPPGGVAGGGEQYFGPGTRLTVT.

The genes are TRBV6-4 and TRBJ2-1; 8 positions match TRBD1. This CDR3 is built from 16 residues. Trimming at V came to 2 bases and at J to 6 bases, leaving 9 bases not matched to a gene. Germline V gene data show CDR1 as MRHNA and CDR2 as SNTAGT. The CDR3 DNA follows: TGTGCCAGCAGTGACCGATCAGGGGGCGGTGTCAATGAGCAGTTCTTC. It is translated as CASSDRSGGGVNEQFF.

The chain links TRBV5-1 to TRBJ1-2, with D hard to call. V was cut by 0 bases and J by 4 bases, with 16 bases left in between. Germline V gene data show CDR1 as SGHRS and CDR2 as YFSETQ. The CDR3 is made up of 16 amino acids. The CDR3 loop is CASSLDGGLAFYGYTF. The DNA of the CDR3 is TGCGCCAGCAGCTTGGATGGAGGGCTTGCCTTCTATGGCTACACCTTC.